The 26 T cell receptor beta chains presented below share a single source sample, sequenced in a study of blood T cell repertoires in COVID-19. Produced via immunoSEQ multiplex PCR; TCRdb's table is partial and in-frame only. The repertoire holds 250,000 to 300,000 clones, with 85% to 90% as singletons. The sample taken for sequencing was peripheral blood. Receptors originate from a woman in her sixties or seventies with COVID-19, enrolled during active disease.

Only a few counts were recorded for this clone. J is TRBJ2-1 and V is TRBV5-1; TRBD1 matches at 7 bases. This CDR3 comprises 13 residues. V lost 0 bases, J lost 9 bases, and 3 bases stayed unmatched. Germline CDR1 is SGHRS and CDR2 is YFSETQ. The CDR3 sequence is CASSLGQGGEQFF. CDR3 DNA: TGCGCCAGCAGCTTGGGACAGGGTGGTGAGCAGTTCTTC.

The chain has TRBV6-2 or TRBV6-3 and TRBJ1-1, with D perhaps matching TRBD1 (5 bases). The CDR3 contains 15 residues. The germline V gene encodes CDR1 MNHEY and CDR2 SVGEGT. Trimming took off 2 bases at V and 3 bases at J, with 13 bases between the two ends. Here the CDR3 reads CASSYAQGLYTEAFF. DNA of the CDR3: TGTGCCAGCAGTTACGCTCAGGGTCTTTACACTGAAGCTTTCTTT.

V is TRBV6-6 and J is TRBJ2-3; TRBD1 matches 7 bases. Germline V gene data show CDR1 as MNHNY and CDR2 as SVGAGI (reference sequence). Trimming cost V 0 bases and J 6 bases; bases outside gene matches: 3. This CDR3 comprises 14 residues. This chain's CDR3 is CASSYSRGHDTQYF. The CDR3 DNA sequence: TGTGCCAGCAGTTACTCTAGGGGGCATGATACGCAGTATTTT.

This clone has a handful of counts. V usage is TRBV15 and J usage is TRBJ1-6; D gene unclear. The CDR3 loop spans 14 amino acids. Germline V lookup: CDR1 LNHNV, CDR2 YYDKDF (reference sequence). The germline V and J ends were trimmed by 5 bases and 7 bases, with 12 bases remaining between them. The CDR3 DNA is TGTGCCACCAGCCGCGGGGAGGGCAATTCACCCCTCCACTTT. It encodes CATSRGEGNSPLHF.

V gene TRBV7-9 combines with J gene TRBJ1-5; tentative D call: TRBD1 (6 bases). Germline CDR1 SEHNR, CDR2 FQNEAQ (reference sequence). The ends were cut back, 1 base at V and 2 bases at J, with 9 bases in the middle. The CDR3 has 15 amino acids. CDR3 in DNA: TGTGCCAGCAGCTTAGGGACAGTTGGCAATCAGCCCCAGCATTTT. Its translation is CASSLGTVGNQPQHF. The variable domain in full, completed from reference TRBV7-9 and TRBJ1-5, reads DTGVSQNPRHKITKRGQNVTFRCDPISEHNRLYWYRQTLGQGPEFLTYFQNEAQLEKSRLLSDRFSAERPKGSFSTLEIQRTEQGDSAMYLCASSLGTVGNQPQHFGDGTRLSIL.

The rearrangement uses TRBV27 and TRBJ1-2; 8 nucleotides align to TRBD1. This CDR3 region has 13 residues. CDR1 and CDR2 (germline): MNHEY, SMNVEV (reference sequence). The V segment lost 3 bases and the J segment 3 bases; nucleotides outside the gene matches: 0. This CDR3 reads CASSLDRDYGYTF. DNA for the CDR3: TGTGCCAGCAGTTTGGACAGGGACTATGGCTACACCTTC.

As for this clone: The identical CDR3 is also encoded by other nucleotide sequences in the sample. This chain uses TRBV18 with TRBJ2-7, with 7 nucleotides matching TRBD2. From germline, CDR1 is KGHSH and CDR2 LQKENI. This CDR3 is 15 amino acids long. With 3 bases clipped from V and 1 base from J, the junction kept 6 bases outside the gene matches. The DNA for the CDR3 is TGTGCCAGCTCACCTTCGGGGGGTAGTTCCTACGAGCAGTACTTC. It is translated as CASSPSGGSSYEQYF. Filled out from reference TRBV18 and TRBJ2-7, the complete variable domain reads NAGVMQNPRHLVRRRGQEARLRCSPMKGHSHVYWYRQLPEEGLKFMVYLQKENIIDESGMPKERFSAEFPKEGPSILRIQQVVRGDSAAYFCASSPSGGSSYEQYFGPGTRLTVT.

The chain joins TRBV2 to TRBJ1-2; 7 bases agree with TRBD1. The CDR3 extends over 13 amino acids. CDR1 is SNHLY and CDR2 is FYNNEI in the germline V gene. The trim removed 5 bases at V and 5 bases at J, leaving 5 bases unmatched. Here the CDR3 reads CASSPGGGYGYTF. DNA of the CDR3: TGTGCCAGCAGTCCAGGGGGAGGATATGGCTACACCTTC.

The V gene is TRBV7-2, the J gene TRBJ2-3; 13 positions agree with TRBD2. This CDR3 region has 15 residues. Unmatched junction bases numbered 8, after V lost 8 bases and J lost 6 bases. Germline V gene sequence: CDR1 SGHTA, CDR2 FQGNSA. The CDR3 protein is CASLLGLAGADTQYF. The CDR3 nucleotides read TGTGCCAGCCTACTAGGACTAGCGGGGGCGGATACGCAGTATTTT. Together with reference TRBV7-2 and TRBJ2-3, the CDR3 gives the full variable domain: GAGVSQSPSNKVTEKGKDVELRCDPISGHTALYWYRQSLGQGLEFLIYFQGNSAPDKSGLPSDRFSAERTGGSVSTLTIQRTQQEDSAVYLCASLLGLAGADTQYFGPGTRLTVL.

J is TRBJ1-1 and V is TRBV28; D is ambiguous. Germline V gene sequence: CDR1 MDHEN, CDR2 SYDVKM. There are 13 residues in the CDR3. Trimming stripped 3 bases from V and 4 bases from J, with 9 bases between. The CDR3 is CASSFRGGTEAFF. CDR3 sequence (DNA): TGTGCCAGCAGTTTCCGGGGAGGCACTGAAGCTTTCTTT.

The chain links TRBV18 to TRBJ2-3; D not resolved. This CDR3 comprises 14 residues. With 4 bases removed from V and 6 bases from J, the gap between germline ends came to 14 bases. Germline V CDR1 and CDR2: KGHSH, LQKENI. The CDR3, as DNA: TGTGCCAGCTCACTCGAGCGCGTATTGGATACGCAGTATTTT. Translated: CASSLERVLDTQYF. Combining the CDR3 with reference TRBV18 and TRBJ2-3 gives the whole variable domain NAGVMQNPRHLVRRRGQEARLRCSPMKGHSHVYWYRQLPEEGLKFMVYLQKENIIDESGMPKERFSAEFPKEGPSILRIQQVVRGDSAAYFCASSLERVLDTQYFGPGTRLTVL.

The V call is TRBV7-2, the J call TRBJ1-2; D might be TRBD1 (6 bases). Per germline, CDR1 SGHTA and CDR2 FQGNSA. This CDR3 is built from 13 residues. The V end lost 8 bases, the J end lost 6 bases, and 16 bases lay between the germline ends. The DNA of the CDR3 is TGTGCCAGCCCCAGAGGGGGGGCACATGGCTACACCTTC. It is translated as CASPRGGAHGYTF.

The CDR3 nucleotides read TGTGCCATCAAGACGACAGGGCACTATGGCTACACCTTC. Encoded protein: CAIKTTGHYGYTF. The V call is TRBV10-3, the J call TRBJ1-2; 7 nucleotides match TRBD1. Unmatched junction bases numbered 5, after V lost 7 bases and J lost 3 bases. The CDR3 loop spans 13 amino acids. Germline V lookup: CDR1 ENHRY, CDR2 SYGVKD.

The gene calls are TRBV29-1 and TRBJ2-2; possibly TRBD1 for D (6 bases). Per the germline V gene, CDR1 is SQVTM and CDR2 is ANQGSEA. There are 14 residues in the CDR3. V was shortened by 6 bases and J by 6 bases, with 17 bases between the two germline ends. The CDR3 sequence: CSVRRRDTAGELFF. CDR3 bases: TGCAGCGTCCGACGCCGGGACACCGCCGGGGAGCTGTTTTTT.

This clone was detected once. The chain has TRBV7-9 and TRBJ2-1, with 9 bases lining up with TRBD2. J was trimmed by 5 bases and V by 5 bases; bases with no gene match: 10. CDR1 and CDR2 (germline): SEHNR, FQNEAQ (reference sequence). This CDR3 spans 16 amino acids. The CDR3 sequence is CASSQGGGGAHNEQFF. The DNA of the CDR3 is TGTGCCAGCAGCCAAGGTGGCGGGGGGGCCCACAATGAGCAGTTCTTC. The full variable domain, its missing parts supplied by reference TRBV7-9 and TRBJ2-1, is DTGVSQNPRHKITKRGQNVTFRCDPISEHNRLYWYRQTLGQGPEFLTYFQNEAQLEKSRLLSDRFSAERPKGSFSTLEIQRTEQGDSAMYLCASSQGGGGAHNEQFFGPGTRLTVL.

The chain couples TRBV7-9 to TRBJ2-7, with a tentative D call TRBD1 (5 bases). Germline CDR1 is SEHNR and CDR2 is FQNEAQ (reference sequence). The CDR3 is 14 amino acids. V dropped 3 bases and J dropped 4 bases, with 13 bases sitting between them. The CDR3 DNA reads as TGTGCCAGCAGCTTTTGGGGCAGGGAATACGAGCAGTACTTC. It encodes CASSFWGREYEQYF.

This chain uses TRBV11-2 with TRBJ2-5; D gene ambiguous. V lost 2 bases, J lost 4 bases, and 11 bases lay in between. The CDR3 runs 14 residues. Germline lookup yields CDR1 SGHAT and CDR2 FQNNGV. The CDR3 here is CASSLSTSGETQYF. The CDR3 DNA is TGTGCCAGCAGCTTATCGACGTCGGGAGAGACCCAGTACTTC.

The V call is TRBV27, the J call TRBJ1-6, with a weak D call TRBD1 (5 bases). The germline V and J ends were trimmed by 7 bases and 7 bases, with 14 bases remaining between them. Germline V lookup: CDR1 MNHEY, CDR2 SMNVEV (reference sequence). The CDR3 runs 14 residues. The CDR3 DNA is TGTGCCAGCACTAACCGGCAGGGCAATTCACCCCTCCACTTT. Translation: CASTNRQGNSPLHF.

The V gene is TRBV5-1, the J gene TRBJ2-7; TRBD1 might be the D (6 bases). Germline loops: CDR1 SGHRS, CDR2 YFSETQ. CDR3 length: 12 residues. V was cut by 5 bases and J by 3 bases, with 9 bases left in between. The CDR3 nucleotides read TGCGCCAGCAGTGGGGGCGACTACGAGCAGTACTTC. It encodes CASSGGDYEQYF.

The chain joins TRBV5-6 to TRBJ2-5, with 10 bases that match TRBD2. There are 16 residues in the CDR3. Germline CDR1 is SGHDT and CDR2 is YYEEEE. V was clipped by 2 bases and J by 4 bases; unmatched bases: 8. The CDR3 reads CASSFIGTSDGETQYF. CDR3 bases: TGTGCCAGCAGCTTCATAGGGACTAGCGATGGAGAGACCCAGTACTTC.

The rearrangement uses TRBV2 and TRBJ1-1, with 8 bases that match TRBD1. The CDR3 length is 15 residues. Germline V gene sequence: CDR1 SNHLY, CDR2 FYNNEI. V dropped 5 bases and J dropped 0; count of bases not matched to a gene: 5. The CDR3 DNA sequence: TGTGCCAGCAGTCGCGGACAGGGCCTGAACACTGAAGCTTTCTTT. It codes for CASSRGQGLNTEAFF. Combining the CDR3 with reference TRBV2 and TRBJ1-1 gives the whole variable domain EPEVTQTPSHQVTQMGQEVILRCVPISNHLYFYWYRQILGQKVEFLVSFYNNEISEKSEIFDDQFSVERPDGSNFTLKIRSTKLEDSAMYFCASSRGQGLNTEAFFGQGTRLTVV.

This chain uses TRBV19 with TRBJ2-5; the D gene is possibly TRBD2 (6 bases). V was cut by 1 base and J by 1 base, with 10 bases left in between. The germline CDR1 and CDR2 sequences are LNHDA and SQIVND (reference sequence). This CDR3 has 15 residues. Here the CDR3 reads CASSIGGGTQETQYF. The CDR3 DNA reads TGTGCCAGTAGTATAGGTGGAGGGACCCAAGAGACCCAGTACTTC.

This chain joins TRBV12-3 or TRBV12-4 and TRBJ1-5; D is possibly TRBD1 (5 bases). This CDR3 comprises 11 residues. The germline V and J ends were trimmed by 6 bases and 11 bases, with 11 bases remaining between them. As DNA, the CDR3 is TGTGCCAGCAGGGGGGACTCGTCCCAGCATTTT. Protein product: CASRGDSSQHF.

The chain employs TRBV30 and TRBJ1-4, with 10 bases aligning to TRBD1. Trimming cost V 4 bases and J 6 bases; bases outside gene matches: 5. In germline, CDR1 is GTSNPN, CDR2 SVGIG (reference sequence). This CDR3 spans 14 amino acids. CDR3 loop: CAWNRQGADEKLFF. CDR3 sequence (DNA): TGTGCCTGGAACCGACAGGGGGCGGATGAAAAACTGTTTTTT.

The gene calls are TRBV7-2 and TRBJ2-3; tentatively, D is TRBD2 (5 bases). The CDR3 contains 14 residues. The V gene's germline CDR1 is SGHTA and CDR2 FQGNSA. V was shortened by 1 base and J by 5 bases, with 10 bases between the two germline ends. Here the CDR3 reads CASSLVYGKDTQYF. As DNA, the CDR3 is TGTGCCAGCAGCTTAGTGTACGGGAAAGATACGCAGTATTTT. Full variable domain (outside the CDR3, taken from reference TRBV7-2 and TRBJ2-3): GAGVSQSPSNKVTEKGKDVELRCDPISGHTALYWYRQSLGQGLEFLIYFQGNSAPDKSGLPSDRFSAERTGGSVSTLTIQRTQQEDSAVYLCASSLVYGKDTQYFGPGTRLTVL.

The V call is TRBV25-1, the J call TRBJ1-3, with a possible D match to TRBD1 (6 bases). Germline CDR1 reads MGHDK; CDR2 reads SYGVNS. The CDR3 loop spans 15 amino acids. The V end lost 2 bases, the J end lost 0 bases, and 8 bases lay between the germline ends. In DNA, the CDR3 is TGTGCCAGCAGTGAAGGACAGAACTCTGGAAACACCATATATTTT. Residues: CASSEGQNSGNTIYF.